What follows describes a single T cell receptor (beta chain). Enrolled during active infection, Seattle patients were then followed longitudinally. This CDR3 comprises 13 residues. V was cut by 6 bases and J by 1 base, with 9 bases left in between. Germline loops: CDR1 MNHEY, CDR2 SVGAGI. This sample was included in a study of blood T cell repertoires in COVID-19. Overall study: In each case, the material was cDNA or gDNA derived from T cells, B-cell-depleted T cells, or PBMCs.

In the source study's methods: Estimation of nucleated cell counts relied on the amplification of reference gene primers. Generated by immunoSEQ multiplex PCR, the TCRdb table keeps only in-frame clones and is missing some. Clone size and the V and J calls come from that table; the DNA yielded D and trimming. The sample carries some 62,000 clones, over 75% recorded once. This sequence originates from a woman in her fifties or sixties with COVID-19, enrolled during active disease. The sequencing input was peripheral blood. This rearrangement joins TRBV6-5 to TRBJ2-5, with a weak D call TRBD2 (7 bases). CDR3 loop: CASRGGPQETQYF. CDR3 sequence (DNA): TGTGCCAGCAGGGGGGGGCCCCAAGAGACCCAGTACTTC.